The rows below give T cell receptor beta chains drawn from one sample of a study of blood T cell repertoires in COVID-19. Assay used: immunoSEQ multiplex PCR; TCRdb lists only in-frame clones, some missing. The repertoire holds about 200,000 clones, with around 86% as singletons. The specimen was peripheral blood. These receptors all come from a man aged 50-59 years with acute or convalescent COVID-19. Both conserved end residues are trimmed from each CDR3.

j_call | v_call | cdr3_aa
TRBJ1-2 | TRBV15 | ATSRSPPTGDYGYT
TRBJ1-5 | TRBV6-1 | ASSGGGQVRILRNQPQH
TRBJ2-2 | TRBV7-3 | ASSLGAGRANTGELF
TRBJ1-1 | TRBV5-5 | ASSLDNRAGGTEAF
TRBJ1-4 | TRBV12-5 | ASGSGQGISEKLF
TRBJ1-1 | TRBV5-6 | ASSWGRLGYRNTEAF
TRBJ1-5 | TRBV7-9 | ASSQQGDSNQPQH
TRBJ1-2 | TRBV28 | ASSFGSSYGYT
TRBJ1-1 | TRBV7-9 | ASSRQGADEAF
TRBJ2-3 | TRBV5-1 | ASTNTHTQY
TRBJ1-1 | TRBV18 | ASSPFDRGQTEAF
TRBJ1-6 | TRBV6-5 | ASSYLGQGGSPLH
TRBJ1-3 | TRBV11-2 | ASMIGGSGNTIY
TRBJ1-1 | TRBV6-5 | ASSLFVNTEAF
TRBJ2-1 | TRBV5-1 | ASSLVTGYNEQF
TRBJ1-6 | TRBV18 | ASSPGQGANSPLH
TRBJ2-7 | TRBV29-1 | SVSVGQGNEQY
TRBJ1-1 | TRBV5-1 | ASSPALFRGVNTEAF
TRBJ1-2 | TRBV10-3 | AISESISGNYGYT
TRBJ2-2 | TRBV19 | ASSPRTAGPTNTGELF
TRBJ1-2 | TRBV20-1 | SARSDFLYT
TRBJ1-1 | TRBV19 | ASSIGAWVGTEAF
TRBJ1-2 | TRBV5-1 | ASSLPAGGADYGYT
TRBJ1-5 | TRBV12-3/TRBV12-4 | ASSYLPQPQH
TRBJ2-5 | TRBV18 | ASSPPSHRGHVGETQY
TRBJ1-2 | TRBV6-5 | ASSYSGAVST
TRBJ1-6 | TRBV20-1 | SASAGQGRLSLH
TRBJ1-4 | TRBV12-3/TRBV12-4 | ASSFRTNEKLF
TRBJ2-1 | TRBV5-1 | ASSRTSGGTYNEQF
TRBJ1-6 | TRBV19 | ASRIESSYNSPLH
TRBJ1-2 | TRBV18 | ASSPDGTGHNYGYT
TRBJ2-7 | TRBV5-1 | ASSSPGSERQGDEQY
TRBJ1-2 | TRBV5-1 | ASSLARGTVNYGYT
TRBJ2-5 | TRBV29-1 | SVEVLEETQY
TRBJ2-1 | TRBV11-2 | ASSLVASGLLTSYNEQF
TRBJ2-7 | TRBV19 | ASAGTQKDEQY
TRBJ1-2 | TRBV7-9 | ASSPWQGDGYT
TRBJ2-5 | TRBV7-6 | ASSWMTSRYETQY
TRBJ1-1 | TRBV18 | ASSINSPGEGTEAF
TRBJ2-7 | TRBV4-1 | ASSQGWQGYEQY
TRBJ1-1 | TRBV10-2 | ASSELQGSDTEAF
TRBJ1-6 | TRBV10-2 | ASSESQGILRNNSPLH